The 4 T cell receptor beta chains given below trace back to one sample, sequenced in a study of CD8+ T cells in alopecia areata (dated by TCRdb to 2016 to 2019). The treatment or condition label on this specimen signifies: oral pan-JAK inhibitor, 5-10 mg twice daily. Libraries were prepared through the immunoSEQ multiplex PCR assay. RNA was extracted from all samples and reverse transcribed into cDNA as template for TCR sequencing. TCRdb provides this immuneACCESS table in a form limited to in-frame rearrangements. Some clones are lacking; in checked studies, under half of them reflect an unresolved V gene, and why the rest are absent is not known. A total of about 180,000 clones appear in this sample, 51% of them only once. Of the sample, 10% is held by the ten largest clones. Sequencing was performed on CD8+ T cells sorted from blood, taken between weeks 51 and 54, from a patient treated with tofacitinib. The receptors originated from a human donor with alopecia areata.

The rearrangement joins TRBV27 to TRBJ2-4, with 10 positions matching TRBD1. This CDR3 is 15 amino acids long. CDR1 and CDR2 (germline): MNHEY, SMNVEV (reference sequence). Trimming cost V 3 bases and J 5 bases; bases outside gene matches: 4. CDR3 sequence reads: CASSFGQGVENIQYF. The CDR3 DNA reads TGTGCCAGCAGTTTCGGACAGGGGGTGGAAAACATTCAGTACTTC.

About this clone: The sample has other DNA sequences that encode this CDR3 too. The chain uses TRBV20-1 and TRBJ2-1; D is unclear. Trimming shortened V by 2 bases and J by 4 bases, and 0 bases separated the two germline ends. Germline V gene sequence: CDR1 DFQATT, CDR2 SNEGSKA (reference sequence). This CDR3 comprises 10 residues. The DNA for the CDR3 is TGCAGTGCTAGATACAATGAGCAGTTCTTC. Translating it yields CSARYNEQFF.

CDR3 DNA sequence: TGTGCCAGCAGCGTAGGAAACAATCAGCCCCAGCATTTT. Translation: CASSVGNNQPQHF. The chain couples TRBV9 to TRBJ1-5; D is undetermined. Germline assignment: CDR1 SGDLS and CDR2 YYNGEE. Trimming removed 0 bases at V and 3 bases at J, with 4 bases between. The CDR3 is made up of 13 amino acids. Filled out from reference TRBV9 and TRBJ1-5, the complete variable domain reads DSGVTQTPKHLITATGQRVTLRCSPRSGDLSVYWYQQSLDQGLQFLIQYYNGEERAKGNILERFSAQQFPDLHSELNLSSLELGDSALYFCASSVGNNQPQHFGDGTRLSIL.

J is TRBJ1-2 and V is TRBV13; TRBD1 aligns across 8 bases. Germline lookup yields CDR1 PRHDT and CDR2 FYEKMQ (reference sequence). This CDR3 contains 17 residues. Trimming cost V 3 bases and J 1 base; bases outside gene matches: 10. The CDR3 nucleotides are TGTGCCAGCAGCTTTGGGCCGACAGGGGAATATAACTATGGCTACACCTTC. Protein: CASSFGPTGEYNYGYTF.